The present T cell receptor beta chain was sequenced within a study of T cell responses to AZD1222 COVID-19 vaccine. Germline V CDR1 and CDR2: LNHDA, SQIVND (reference sequence). The CDR3 is 16 residues long. V lost 7 bases and J 2 bases, leaving 17 bases between the germline ends. Clones were sequenced by immunoSEQ multiplex PCR, and TCRdb holds only the in-frame ones, with some missing. The sample holds tens of thousands of clones, approximately 82% seen once. The sequence was collected from an adult in good health. Source: peripheral blood, taken on day 0 of AZD1222 vaccination. This chain joins TRBV19 and TRBJ2-2; D is possibly TRBD2 (6 bases). CDR3 coding DNA: TGTGCCAGTAACCTTATGGGGGGTATTAACACCGGGGAGCTGTTTTTT. It encodes CASNLMGGINTGELFF.